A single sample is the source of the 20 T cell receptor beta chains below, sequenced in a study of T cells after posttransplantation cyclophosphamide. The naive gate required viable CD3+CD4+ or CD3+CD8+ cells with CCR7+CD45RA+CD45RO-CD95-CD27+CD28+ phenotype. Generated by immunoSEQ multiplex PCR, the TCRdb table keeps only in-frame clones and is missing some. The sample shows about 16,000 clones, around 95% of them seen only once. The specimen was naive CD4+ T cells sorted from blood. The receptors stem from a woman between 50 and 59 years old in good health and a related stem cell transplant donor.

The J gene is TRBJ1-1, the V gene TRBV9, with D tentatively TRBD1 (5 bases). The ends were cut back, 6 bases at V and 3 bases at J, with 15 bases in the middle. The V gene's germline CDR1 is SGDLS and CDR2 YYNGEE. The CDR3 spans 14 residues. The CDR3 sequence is CASNKVGRDTEAFF. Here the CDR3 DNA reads TGTGCCAGCAACAAAGTCGGCAGGGACACTGAAGCTTTCTTT.

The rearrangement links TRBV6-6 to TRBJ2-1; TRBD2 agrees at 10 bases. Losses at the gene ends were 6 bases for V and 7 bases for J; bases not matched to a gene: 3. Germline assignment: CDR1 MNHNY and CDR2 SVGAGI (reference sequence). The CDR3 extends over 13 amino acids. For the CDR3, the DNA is TGTGCCAGCAGCCTTAGCGGGAGGAATGAGCAGTTCTTC. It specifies CASSLSGRNEQFF.

The CDR3 spells CASSPRVAGNTGELFF. DNA of the CDR3: TGTGCCAGCAGCCCCAGGGTAGCGGGGAACACCGGGGAGCTGTTTTTT. The J gene is TRBJ2-2, the V gene TRBV7-9; TRBD2 agrees at 7 bases. Per germline, CDR1 SEHNR and CDR2 FQNEAQ (reference sequence). CDR3 size: 16 residues. V was pared by 5 bases and J by 1 base, with 7 bases of the junction left unmatched.

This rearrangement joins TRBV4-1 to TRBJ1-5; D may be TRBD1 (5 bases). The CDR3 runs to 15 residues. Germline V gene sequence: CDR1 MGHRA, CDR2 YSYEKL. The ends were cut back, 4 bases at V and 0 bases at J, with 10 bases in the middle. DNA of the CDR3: TGCGCCAGCAGCCGGCGGGGGATTAGCAATCAGCCCCAGCATTTT. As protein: CASSRRGISNQPQHF.

CDR3: CASRDSGSSGNTIYF. In nucleotides, the CDR3 is TGCGCCAGCAGGGACAGTGGCTCTTCTGGAAACACCATATATTTT. The chain has TRBV10-2 and TRBJ1-3; tentatively, D is TRBD1 (6 bases). Per germline, CDR1 WSHSY and CDR2 SAAADI. The CDR3 consists of 15 residues. The V end lost 6 bases, the J end lost 1 base, and 13 bases lay between the germline ends.

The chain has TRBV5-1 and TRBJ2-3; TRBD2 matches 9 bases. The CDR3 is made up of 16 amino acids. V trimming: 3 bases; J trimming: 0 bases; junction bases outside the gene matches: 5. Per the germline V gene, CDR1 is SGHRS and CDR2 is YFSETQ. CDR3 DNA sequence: TGCGCCAGCAGCTCACTAGCGGGTTTTAGCACAGATACGCAGTATTTT. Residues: CASSSLAGFSTDTQYF. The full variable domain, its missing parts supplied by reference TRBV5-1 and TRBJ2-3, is KAGVTQTPRYLIKTRGQQVTLSCSPISGHRSVSWYQQTPGQGLQFLFEYFSETQRNKGNFPGRFSGRQFSNSRSEMNVSTLELGDSALYLCASSSLAGFSTDTQYFGPGTRLTVL.

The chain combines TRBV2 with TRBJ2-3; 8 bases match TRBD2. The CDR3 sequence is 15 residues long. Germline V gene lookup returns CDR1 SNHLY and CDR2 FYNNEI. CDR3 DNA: TGTGGCATGGCCAAGGCGGGAGGCGGGGCAGATACGCAGTATTTT. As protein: CGMAKAGGGADTQYF.

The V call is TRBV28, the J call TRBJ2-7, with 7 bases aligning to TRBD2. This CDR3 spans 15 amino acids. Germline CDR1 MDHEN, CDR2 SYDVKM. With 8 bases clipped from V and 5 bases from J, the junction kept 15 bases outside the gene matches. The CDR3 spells CASLPPNGRSNEQYF. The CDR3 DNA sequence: TGTGCCAGCCTCCCCCCCAACGGGAGGTCCAACGAGCAGTACTTC.

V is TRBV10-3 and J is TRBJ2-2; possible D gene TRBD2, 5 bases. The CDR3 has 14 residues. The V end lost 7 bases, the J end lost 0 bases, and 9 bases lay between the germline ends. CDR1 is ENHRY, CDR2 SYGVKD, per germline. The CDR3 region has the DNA TGTGCCATCACGCGAGGGCCGAACACCGGGGAGCTGTTTTTT. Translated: CAITRGPNTGELFF.

CDR3 nucleotides: TGTGCCAGCAGCCTTCCAGCGTACAATGAGCAGTTCTTC. It is translated as CASSLPAYNEQFF. The chain is built from TRBV5-5 and TRBJ2-1; D uncertain. The CDR3 covers 13 residues. V gave up 4 bases and J gave up 4 bases, with 9 bases separating them. Germline V CDR1 and CDR2: SGHKS, YYEKEE (reference sequence).

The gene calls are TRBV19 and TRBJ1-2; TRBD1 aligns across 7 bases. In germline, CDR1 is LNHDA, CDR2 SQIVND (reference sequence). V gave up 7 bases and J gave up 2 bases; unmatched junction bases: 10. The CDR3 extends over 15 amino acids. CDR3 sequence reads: CASIATDRPNYGYTF. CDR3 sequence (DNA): TGTGCCAGTATCGCGACGGACAGGCCGAACTATGGCTACACCTTC.

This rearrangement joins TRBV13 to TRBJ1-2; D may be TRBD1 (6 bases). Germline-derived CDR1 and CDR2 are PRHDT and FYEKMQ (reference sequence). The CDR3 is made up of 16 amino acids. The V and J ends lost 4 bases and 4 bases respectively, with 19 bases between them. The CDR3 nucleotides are TGTGCCAGCAGCTCCGTCGGGGGGCGCTTTGGCTATGGCTACACCTTC. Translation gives CASSSVGGRFGYGYTF.

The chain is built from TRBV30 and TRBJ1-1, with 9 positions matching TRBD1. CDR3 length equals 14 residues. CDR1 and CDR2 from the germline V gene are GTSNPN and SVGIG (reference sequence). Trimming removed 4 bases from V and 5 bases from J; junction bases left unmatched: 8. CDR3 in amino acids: CAWKRTGEGTEAFF. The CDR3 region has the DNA TGTGCCTGGAAAAGGACAGGGGAGGGAACTGAAGCTTTCTTT.

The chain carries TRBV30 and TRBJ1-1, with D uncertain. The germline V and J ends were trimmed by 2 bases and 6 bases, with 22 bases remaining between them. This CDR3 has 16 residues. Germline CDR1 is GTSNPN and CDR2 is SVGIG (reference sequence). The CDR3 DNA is TGTGCCTGGAGTATCCAAACAAGAGGGTTCGGCGCTGAAGCTTTCTTT. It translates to CAWSIQTRGFGAEAFF.

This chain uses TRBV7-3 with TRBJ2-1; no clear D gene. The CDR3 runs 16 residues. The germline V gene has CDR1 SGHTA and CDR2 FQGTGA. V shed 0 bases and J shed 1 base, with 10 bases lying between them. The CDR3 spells CASSLTLPRSYNEQFF. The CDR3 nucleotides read TGTGCCAGCAGCTTAACGTTGCCTAGATCCTACAATGAGCAGTTCTTC.

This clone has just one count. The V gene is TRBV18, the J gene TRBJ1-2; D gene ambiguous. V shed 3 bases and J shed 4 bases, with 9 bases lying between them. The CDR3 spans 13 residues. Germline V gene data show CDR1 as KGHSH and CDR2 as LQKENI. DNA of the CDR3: TGTGCCAGCTCACCGCCCGGTCTCTATGGCTACACCTTC. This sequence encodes CASSPPGLYGYTF.

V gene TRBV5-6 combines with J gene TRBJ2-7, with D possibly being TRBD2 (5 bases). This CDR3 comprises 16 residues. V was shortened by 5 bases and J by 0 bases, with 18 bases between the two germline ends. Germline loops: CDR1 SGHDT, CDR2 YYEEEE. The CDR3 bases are TGTGCCAGCAGGGCTATGCATTCGGGGAGCTCCTACGAGCAGTACTTC. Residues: CASRAMHSGSSYEQYF.

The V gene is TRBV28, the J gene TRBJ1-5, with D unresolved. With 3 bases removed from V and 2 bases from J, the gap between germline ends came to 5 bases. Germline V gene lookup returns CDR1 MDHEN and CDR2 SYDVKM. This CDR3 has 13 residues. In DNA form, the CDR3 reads TGTGCCAGCAGTTTTGGAGGCAATCAGCCCCAGCATTTT. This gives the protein CASSFGGNQPQHF.

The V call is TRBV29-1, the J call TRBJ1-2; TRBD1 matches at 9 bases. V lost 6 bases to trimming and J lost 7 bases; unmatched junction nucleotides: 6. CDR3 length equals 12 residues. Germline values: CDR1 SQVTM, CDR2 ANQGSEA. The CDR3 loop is CSVDRGIVGYTF. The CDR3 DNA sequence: TGCAGCGTGGACAGGGGCATTGTTGGCTACACCTTC. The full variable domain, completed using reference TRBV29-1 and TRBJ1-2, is SAVISQKPSRDICQRGTSLTIQCQVDSQVTMMFWYRQQPGQSLTLIATANQGSEATYESGFVIDKFPISRPNLTFSTLTVSNMSPEDSSIYLCSVDRGIVGYTFGSGTRLTVV.

The CDR3 loop reads CAASAGLNTEAFF. The CDR3 DNA follows: TGTGCCGCCAGCGCGGGGCTGAACACTGAAGCTTTCTTT. The chain is built from TRBV19 and TRBJ1-1; tentatively, D is TRBD1 (5 bases). The CDR3 is 13 amino acids. Trimming removed 11 bases from V and 0 bases from J, with 13 bases in between. Germline assignment: CDR1 LNHDA and CDR2 SQIVND (reference sequence).